A single sample gave rise to the 7 T cell receptor beta chains below, sequenced in a study of blood T cell repertoires in COVID-19. Assay: immunoSEQ multiplex PCR; the TCRdb copy retains only in-frame clones and omits some. The sample gives tens of thousands of clones, about 90% of which show up once; less than 3.5% is in the top ten. The sample consisted of peripheral blood. These receptors all come from a man in his forties or fifties with COVID-19, enrolled during active disease.

The V and J genes are TRBV28 and TRBJ2-5; 8 bases agree with TRBD2. The V segment lost 8 bases and the J segment 1 base; nucleotides outside the gene matches: 12. The CDR3 extends over 16 amino acids. Germline CDR1 is MDHEN and CDR2 is SYDVKM. The CDR3 loop reads CASRGRGALFQETQYF. In nucleotides, the CDR3 is TGTGCCAGCCGGGGGCGGGGGGCACTCTTCCAAGAGACCCAGTACTTC.

V gene TRBV11-1 combines with J gene TRBJ2-5, with a possible D match to TRBD2 (5 bases). CDR3 length equals 14 residues. Germline values: CDR1 SGHAT, CDR2 FQDESV (reference sequence). Trimming cost V 3 bases and J 5 bases, with 13 bases left between them. CDR3 nucleotides: TGTGCCAGCAGCTTGAGGAGGCGCGGGGAGACCCAGTACTTC. Translating gives CASSLRRRGETQYF. Complete variable domain (other parts from reference TRBV11-1 and TRBJ2-5): EAEVAQSPRYKITEKSQAVAFWCDPISGHATLYWYRQILGQGPELLVQFQDESVVDDSQLPKDRFSAERLKGVDSTLKIQPAELGDSAMYLCASSLRRRGETQYFGPGTRLLVL.

The chain recombines TRBV18 with TRBJ1-4; TRBD1 agrees at 7 bases. This CDR3 has 14 residues. Germline trimming cut 3 bases from V and 4 bases from J; bases unmatched to any gene: 2. The germline CDR1 and CDR2 sequences are KGHSH and LQKENI. In DNA form, the CDR3 reads TGTGCCAGCTCACCCGACAGGGATAATGAAAAACTGTTTTTT. This gives the protein CASSPDRDNEKLFF. The whole variable domain, remainder taken from reference TRBV18 and TRBJ1-4, is NAGVMQNPRHLVRRRGQEARLRCSPMKGHSHVYWYRQLPEEGLKFMVYLQKENIIDESGMPKERFSAEFPKEGPSILRIQQVVRGDSAAYFCASSPDRDNEKLFFGSGTQLSVL.

The chain links TRBV10-1 to TRBJ1-1; D is unclear. V shed 1 base and J shed 6 bases, with 9 bases lying between them. There are 13 residues in the CDR3. CDR1 and CDR2 from the germline V gene are WNHNN and SYGVQD (reference sequence). The CDR3 bases are TGCGCCAGCAGTGAGTTACGGGGATCTGAAGCTTTCTTT. Protein sequence: CASSELRGSEAFF.

This chain uses TRBV4-1 with TRBJ1-4, with a weak D call TRBD1 (6 bases). The CDR3 loop spans 15 amino acids. Trimming left V 0 bases short and J 5 bases short, with 10 bases between. From germline, CDR1 is MGHRA and CDR2 YSYEKL. In DNA form, the CDR3 reads TGCGCCAGCAGCCAAGATACAGGGCGGAATGAAAAACTGTTTTTT. Its protein is CASSQDTGRNEKLFF.

The J gene is TRBJ1-1, the V gene TRBV19; TRBD1 aligns across 7 bases. CDR1 is LNHDA and CDR2 is SQIVND in the germline V gene (reference sequence). This CDR3 spans 12 amino acids. The V and J ends lost 5 bases and 11 bases, in that order; junction bases with no gene match: 8. CDR3 loop: CASSVTTGFAFF. DNA for the CDR3: TGTGCCAGTAGTGTGACGACAGGGTTCGCTTTCTTT.

The rearrangement links TRBV24-1 to TRBJ2-2, with D hard to call. CDR1 and CDR2 from the germline V gene are KGHDR and SFDVKD. CDR3 length: 14 amino acids. V lost 4 bases and J lost 7, with 12 bases in between. For the CDR3, the DNA is TGTGCCACCAGTGACCCTGTATTCGGCGGGGAGCTGTTTTTT. As protein: CATSDPVFGGELFF.